This T cell receptor (beta chain) was captured by sequencing in a study of radiation and T cells in renal cell carcinoma. Turning to the study itself: Nephrectomy followed 15 Gy stereotactic body radiation by 4 weeks. Overall study results and limits: Top tumor clonotypes rose in blood 2 weeks post-radiation, then contracted.

Time point described: baseline pretreatment blood. The treatment was: 15 Gy SBRT to primary tumor, nephrectomy 4 weeks later. Blood was sampled at baseline, 2 weeks and 4 weeks after SBRT. The tumor was a clear cell renal cell carcinoma. The CDR3 consists of 17 residues. Per the germline V gene, CDR1 is LNHNV and CDR2 is YYDKDF (reference sequence). With V trimmed by 0 bases and J by 5 bases, 8 bases remained unmatched. With regard to this clone: Its specificity is not known.

Assay: immunoSEQ multiplex PCR; the TCRdb copy retains only in-frame clones and omits some. The top ten clones hold 12% of a sample with about 130,000 clones, around nine tenths of them seen once. This TCR was sampled from a woman in her forties or fifties with renal cell carcinoma. Sequenced material: blood, taken from a patient whose treatment included radiotherapy and nephrectomy. The chain joins TRBV15 to TRBJ2-5, with 11 bases that match TRBD1. The CDR3 DNA is TGTGCCACCAGCAGAGATTCAAGGACAGGGGGCAAGGAGACCCAGTACTTC. Its protein product is CATSRDSRTGGKETQYF.